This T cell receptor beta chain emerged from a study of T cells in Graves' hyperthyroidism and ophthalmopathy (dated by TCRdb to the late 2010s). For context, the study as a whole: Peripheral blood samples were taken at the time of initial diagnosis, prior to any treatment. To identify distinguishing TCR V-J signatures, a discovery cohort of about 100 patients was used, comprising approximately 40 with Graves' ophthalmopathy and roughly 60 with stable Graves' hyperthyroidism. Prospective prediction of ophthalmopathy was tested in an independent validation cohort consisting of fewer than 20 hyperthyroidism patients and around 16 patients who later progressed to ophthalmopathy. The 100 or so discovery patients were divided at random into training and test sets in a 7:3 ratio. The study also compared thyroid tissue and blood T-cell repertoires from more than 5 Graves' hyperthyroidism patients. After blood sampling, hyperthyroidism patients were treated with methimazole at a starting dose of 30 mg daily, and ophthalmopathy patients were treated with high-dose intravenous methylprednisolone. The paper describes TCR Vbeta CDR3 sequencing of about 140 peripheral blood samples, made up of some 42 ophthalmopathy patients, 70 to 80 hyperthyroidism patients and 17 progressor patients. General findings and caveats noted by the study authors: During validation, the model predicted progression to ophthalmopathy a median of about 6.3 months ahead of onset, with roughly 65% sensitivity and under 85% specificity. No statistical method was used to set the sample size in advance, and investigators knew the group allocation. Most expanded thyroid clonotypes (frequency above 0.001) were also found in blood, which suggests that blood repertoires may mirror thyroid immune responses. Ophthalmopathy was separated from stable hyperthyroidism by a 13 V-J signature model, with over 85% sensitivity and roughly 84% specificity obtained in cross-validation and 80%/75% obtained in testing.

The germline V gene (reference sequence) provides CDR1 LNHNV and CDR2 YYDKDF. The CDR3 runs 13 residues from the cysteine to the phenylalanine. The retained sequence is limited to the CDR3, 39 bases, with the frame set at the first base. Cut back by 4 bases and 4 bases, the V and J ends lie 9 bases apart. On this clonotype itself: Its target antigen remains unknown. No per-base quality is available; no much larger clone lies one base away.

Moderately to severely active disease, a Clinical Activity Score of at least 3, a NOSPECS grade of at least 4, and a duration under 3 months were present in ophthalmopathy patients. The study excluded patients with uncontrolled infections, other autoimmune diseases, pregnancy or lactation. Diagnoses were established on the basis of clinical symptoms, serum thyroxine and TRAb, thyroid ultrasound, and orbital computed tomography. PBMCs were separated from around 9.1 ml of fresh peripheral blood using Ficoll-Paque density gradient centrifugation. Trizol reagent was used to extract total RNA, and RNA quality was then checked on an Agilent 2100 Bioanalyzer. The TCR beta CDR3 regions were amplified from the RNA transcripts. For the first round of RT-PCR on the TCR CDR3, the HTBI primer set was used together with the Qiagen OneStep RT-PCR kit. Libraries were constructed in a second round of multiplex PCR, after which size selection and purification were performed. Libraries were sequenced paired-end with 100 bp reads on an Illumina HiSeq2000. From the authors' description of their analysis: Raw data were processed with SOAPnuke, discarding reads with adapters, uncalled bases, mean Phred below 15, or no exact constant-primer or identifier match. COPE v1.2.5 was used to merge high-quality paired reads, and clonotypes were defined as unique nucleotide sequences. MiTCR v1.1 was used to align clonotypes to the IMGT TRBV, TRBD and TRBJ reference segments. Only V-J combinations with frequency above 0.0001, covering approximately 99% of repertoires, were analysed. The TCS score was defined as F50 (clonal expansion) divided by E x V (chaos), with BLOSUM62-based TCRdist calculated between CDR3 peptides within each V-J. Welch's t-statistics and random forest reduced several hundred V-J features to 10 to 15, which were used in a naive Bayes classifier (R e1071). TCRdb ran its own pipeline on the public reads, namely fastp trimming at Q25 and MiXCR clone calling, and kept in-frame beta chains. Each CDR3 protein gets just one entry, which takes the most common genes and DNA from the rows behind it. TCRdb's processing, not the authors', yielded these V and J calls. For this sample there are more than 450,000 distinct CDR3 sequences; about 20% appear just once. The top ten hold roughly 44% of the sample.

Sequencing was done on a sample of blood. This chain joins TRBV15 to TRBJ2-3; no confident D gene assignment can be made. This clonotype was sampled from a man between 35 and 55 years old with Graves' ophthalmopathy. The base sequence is TGTGCCACCAGCAAAGAAATTCCAGATACGCAGTATTTT. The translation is CATSKEIPDTQYF.